This T cell receptor beta chain was sequenced during a study of PD-L1 blockade in urothelial cancer. About the research overall: The researchers analyzed blood 3 weeks (second dose) and 6 weeks after treatment start. Median T cell yield per blood sample was around 130,000 cells. The study's findings and limits: Durable-benefit patients expanded tumor-associated blood clones more at 3 weeks.

This CDR3 comprises 12 residues. Per germline, CDR1 GTSNPN and CDR2 SVGIG (reference sequence). The germline V and J ends were trimmed by 7 bases and 2 bases, with 12 bases remaining between them. A few counts support this clone. Its antigen is currently unknown. Measured with immunoSEQ multiplex PCR; TCRdb has only the in-frame clones, and not every one. The sample holds about 100,000 clones; approximately 90% are singletons and the top ten take about 0.92%. Patients each gave 1 to 8 samples, pretreatment and on-treatment. Here the sequenced sample was PBMCs, taken around atezolizumab (anti-PD-L1) treatment. This receptor was obtained from a woman of 80 years or more with urothelial cancer. The rearrangement links TRBV30 to TRBJ2-7; D possibly corresponds to TRBD1 (5 bases). CDR3 in amino acids: CASDTGAYEQYF. For the CDR3, the DNA is TGTGCCTCGGACACCGGAGCCTACGAGCAGTACTTC.